Each of the 12 T cell receptor beta chains below was sequenced from the same sample in a study of shared clonotypes between healthy human individuals (dated by TCRdb to 2018 to 2021). CD8 naive samples were obtained by positive selection for CCR7 among CD45RO-negative cells, yielding a CD45RA+CCR7+ population from which TemRA cells were excluded. Library preparation was by the immunoSEQ multiplex PCR assay. The table was pulled from immuneACCESS by TCRdb, which kept in-frame rearrangements only. Such tables lose some clones; where checked, under half of the loss comes from unresolved V genes, and the rest has no known cause. Recorded for this sample are some 2 million clones; approximately 94% of them occurred a single time. The top ten clonotypes cover 1.1% of the sample. The source material was naive CD8+ T cells sorted from blood. The sample's cell subset or site label is to be understood as: CD45RA+CCR7+. These receptors originate from a man between 18 and 35 years old in good health.

The chain is built from TRBV27 and TRBJ1-6; tentative D call: TRBD1 (5 bases). The V and J ends lost 5 bases and 2 bases respectively, with 10 bases between them. The CDR3 is made up of 15 amino acids. Germline V gene lookup returns CDR1 MNHEY and CDR2 SMNVEV (reference sequence). The CDR3 DNA reads as TGTGCCAGCAGTGCCCGGGACCCCTATAATTCACCCCTCCACTTT. It is translated as CASSARDPYNSPLHF.

About this clone itself: The sample has other DNA sequences that encode this CDR3 too. The chain combines TRBV27 with TRBJ2-7, with 10 positions matching TRBD1. J lost 4 bases, V lost 1 base, and 4 bases had no gene match. Germline V lookup: CDR1 MNHEY, CDR2 SMNVEV (reference sequence). This CDR3 has 15 amino acids. The CDR3 bases are TGTGCCAGCAGTTTATTGGGGACAGGGGCTTACGAGCAGTACTTC. Its protein is CASSLLGTGAYEQYF.

Note on this clone: The same CDR3 arises from other DNA sequences in this sample as well. The chain uses TRBV28 and TRBJ1-3; perhaps TRBD1 as D (6 bases). Germline values: CDR1 MDHEN, CDR2 SYDVKM. This CDR3 is built from 14 residues. V lost 6 bases, J lost 1 base, and 10 bases lay in between. The chain's CDR3 is CASSPRGSGNTIYF. The CDR3 region has the DNA TGTGCCAGCAGCCCCAGGGGTTCTGGAAACACCATATATTTT. Together with reference TRBV28 and TRBJ1-3, the CDR3 gives the full variable domain: DVKVTQSSRYLVKRTGEKVFLECVQDMDHENMFWYRQDPGLGLRLIYFSYDVKMKEKGDIPEGYSVSREKKERFSLILESASTNQTSMYLCASSPRGSGNTIYFGEGSWLTVV.

This chain joins TRBV6-5 and TRBJ2-7; D is unresolved. This CDR3 is 14 amino acids long. Trimming pared 0 bases from V and 1 base from J, leaving 7 bases between. Germline CDR1 MNHEY, CDR2 SVGAGI. CDR3 sequence reads: CASSYSSQSYEQYF. Here the CDR3 DNA reads TGTGCCAGCAGTTACTCGAGTCAATCCTACGAGCAGTACTTC.

The chain recombines TRBV7-9 with TRBJ1-4; D is unclear. Trimming removed 1 base at V and 3 bases at J, with 12 bases between. CDR1 is SEHNR and CDR2 is FQNEAQ in the germline V gene (reference sequence). CDR3 length equals 16 residues. CDR3 sequence reads: CASSLGEAMANEKLFF. Written as DNA, the CDR3 is TGTGCCAGCAGCTTAGGGGAGGCGATGGCTAATGAAAAACTGTTTTTT.

The DNA of the CDR3 is TGTGCCAGTAGTAAGGACAGGGAAGGGTTTGAGGGCACTGAAGCTTTCTTT. It is translated as CASSKDREGFEGTEAFF. This chain joins TRBV19 and TRBJ1-1; 8 nucleotides agree with TRBD1. Trimming at V came to 4 bases and at J to 4 bases, leaving 14 bases not matched to a gene. There are 17 residues in the CDR3. Germline V CDR1 and CDR2: LNHDA, SQIVND (reference sequence).

For this clone: At one of its ends the junction is not consistent with the germline gene, which may arise from a read error. V and J are TRBV7-7 and TRBJ2-3; no clear D. CDR1 is SSHAT and CDR2 is FNYEAQ in the germline V gene (reference sequence). The CDR3 runs 15 residues. Here the CDR3 reads CASSSEVGSTDTQYF. The CDR3 nucleotides are TGTGCTAGCAGCTCAGAAGTAGGGAGCACAGATACGCAGTATTTT.

The V call is TRBV30, the J call TRBJ2-1; D is unresolved. Germline V gene lookup returns CDR1 GTSNPN and CDR2 SVGIG (reference sequence). The V gene lost 0 bases and the J gene lost 5 bases, with 8 bases spanning the gap. The CDR3 runs 13 residues. Here the CDR3 reads CAWSVYGNNEQFF. In nucleotides, the CDR3 is TGTGCCTGGAGTGTGTACGGAAACAATGAGCAGTTCTTC.

The rearrangement uses TRBV2 and TRBJ2-5; D gene ambiguous. The germline CDR1 and CDR2 sequences are SNHLY and FYNNEI. This CDR3 is 15 amino acids long. The V end was cut by 0 bases, the J end by 0 bases, with 8 bases between. DNA of the CDR3: TGTGCCAGCAGTGAAGCTCCGACGTACCAAGAGACCCAGTACTTC. This gives the protein CASSEAPTYQETQYF.

J is TRBJ1-1 and V is TRBV2, with D possibly matching TRBD1 (5 bases). Trimming pared 6 bases from V and 6 bases from J, leaving 11 bases between. In germline, CDR1 is SNHLY, CDR2 FYNNEI. This CDR3 spans 12 amino acids. CDR3 coding DNA: TGTGCCAGCAGAGGGGAGAGGGCTGAAGCTTTCTTT. It encodes CASRGERAEAFF.

The chain uses TRBV7-8 and TRBJ2-3; no firm D call. The V gene lost 1 base and the J gene lost 6 bases, with 11 bases spanning the gap. Germline CDR1 is SGHVS and CDR2 is FQNEAQ. The CDR3 is 14 residues long. CDR3 sequence (DNA): TGTGCCAGCAGCTTAGTTTCCCCCACCGATACGCAGTATTTT. Its translation is CASSLVSPTDTQYF.

The CDR3 spells CASSQWTGREQYF. Written as DNA, the CDR3 is TGTGCCAGCAGCCAGTGGACAGGGAGGGAGCAGTACTTC. The J gene is TRBJ2-7, the V gene TRBV5-4; 8 bases align to TRBD1. The CDR3 consists of 13 residues. V trimming: 4 bases; J trimming: 7 bases; junction bases outside the gene matches: 7. Germline V gene lookup returns CDR1 SGHNT and CDR2 YYREEE (reference sequence).